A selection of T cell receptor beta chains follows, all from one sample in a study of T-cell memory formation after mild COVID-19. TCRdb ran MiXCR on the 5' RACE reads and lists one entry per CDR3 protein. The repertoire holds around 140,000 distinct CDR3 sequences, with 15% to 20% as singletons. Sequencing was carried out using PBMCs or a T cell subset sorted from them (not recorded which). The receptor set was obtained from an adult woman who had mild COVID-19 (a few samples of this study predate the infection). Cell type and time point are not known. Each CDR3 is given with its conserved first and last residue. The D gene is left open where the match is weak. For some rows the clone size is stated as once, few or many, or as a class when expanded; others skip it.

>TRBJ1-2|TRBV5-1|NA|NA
CASSSSTDRNYGYTF
TGCGCCAGCAGCTCCTCGACAGACCGAAACTATGGCTACACCTTC
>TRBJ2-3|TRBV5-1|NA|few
CASSFERGTDTQYF
TGCGCCAGCAGCTTCGAACGAGGCACAGATACGCAGTATTTT
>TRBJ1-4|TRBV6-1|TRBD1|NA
CASKEAKTGWGKLFF
TGTGCCAGCAAAGAAGCAAAGACAGGGTGGGGAAAACTGTTTTTT
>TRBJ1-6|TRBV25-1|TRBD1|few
CASAGTGFSPLHF
TGTGCCAGCGCCGGGACAGGGTTCTCACCCCTCCACTTT
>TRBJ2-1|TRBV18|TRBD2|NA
CASSPGLAGDNEQFF
TGTGCCAGCTCACCCGGACTAGCGGGGGACAATGAGCAGTTCTTC
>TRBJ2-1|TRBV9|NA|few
CASSPLAAAGTNEQFF
TGTGCCAGCAGCCCTCTAGCAGCCGCAGGGACCAATGAGCAGTTCTTC
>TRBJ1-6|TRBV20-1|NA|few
CSARPGNSPLHF
TGCAGTGCTAGACCAGGGAATTCACCCCTCCACTTT
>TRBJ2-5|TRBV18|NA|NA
CASSPRKGSVGETQYF
TGTGCCAGCTCACCACGAAAGGGGAGCGTCGGTGAGACCCAGTACTTC
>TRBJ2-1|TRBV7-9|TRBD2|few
CASSHLVAGAYNEQFF
TGTGCCAGCAGCCACCTAGTAGCGGGGGCCTACAATGAGCAGTTCTTC
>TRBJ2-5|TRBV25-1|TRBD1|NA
CASSPDRGGRETQYF
TGTGCCAGCAGCCCGGACAGGGGTGGTAGAGAGACCCAGTACTTC
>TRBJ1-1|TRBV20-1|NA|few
CSARGSTFKMNTEAFF
TGCAGTGCTAGGGGCAGCACCTTTAAGATGAACACTGAAGCTTTCTTT
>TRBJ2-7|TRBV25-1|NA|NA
CASSESGDEQYF
TGTGCCAGCAGTGAATCAGGGGACGAGCAGTACTTC
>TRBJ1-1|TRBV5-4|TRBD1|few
CASTQGDRGQLNTEAFF
TGTGCCAGCACCCAAGGGGACAGGGGGCAGTTGAACACTGAAGCTTTCTTT
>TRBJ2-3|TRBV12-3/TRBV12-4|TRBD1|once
CASSFGGQGANTQYF
TGTGCCAGCAGTTTTGGAGGACAGGGGGCAAATACGCAGTATTTT
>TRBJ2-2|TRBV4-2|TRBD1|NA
CASNQAQGANTGELFF
TGTGCCAGCAACCAAGCACAGGGGGCGAACACCGGGGAGCTGTTTTTT
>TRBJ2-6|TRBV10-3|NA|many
CATAPQGSGANVLTF
TGTGCCACCGCACCCCAGGGCTCTGGGGCCAACGTCCTGACTTTC
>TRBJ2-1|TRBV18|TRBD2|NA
CASSPNSWTSSYNEQFF
TGTGCCAGCTCACCAAACAGCTGGACTAGCTCCTACAATGAGCAGTTCTTC
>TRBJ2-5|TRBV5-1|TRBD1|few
CASAGTAQETQYF
TGCGCCAGCGCTGGGACAGCACAAGAGACCCAGTACTTC
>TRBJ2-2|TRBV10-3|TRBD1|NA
CAIRDRESTGELFF
TGTGCCATCAGGGACAGGGAGTCAACCGGGGAGCTGTTTTTT
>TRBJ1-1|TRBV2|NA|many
CASTGAENTEAFF
TGTGCAAGCACCGGGGCGGAGAACACTGAAGCTTTCTTT
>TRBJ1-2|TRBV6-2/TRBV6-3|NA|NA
CASRDGNYGYTF
TGTGCCAGCAGGGACGGCAACTATGGCTACACCTTC
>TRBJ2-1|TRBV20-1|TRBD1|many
CSARGWQGAREQFF
TGCAGTGCTAGAGGGTGGCAGGGGGCACGGGAGCAGTTCTTC
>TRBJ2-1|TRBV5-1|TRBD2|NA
CASSLTSGRVREQFF
TGCGCCAGCAGCTTGACTAGCGGGAGGGTACGGGAGCAGTTCTTC
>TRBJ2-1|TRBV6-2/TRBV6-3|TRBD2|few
CASTSWTSRRPSSYNEQFF
TGTGCCAGCACCTCATGGACTAGCCGTCGTCCTAGCTCCTACAATGAGCAGTTCTTC
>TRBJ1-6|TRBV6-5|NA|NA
CASSYSGGIVYNSPLHF
TGTGCCAGCAGTTACTCCGGGGGTATTGTTTATAATTCACCCCTCCACTTT
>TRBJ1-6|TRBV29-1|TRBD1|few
CSVADRANSPLHF
TGCAGCGTTGCGGACAGGGCTAATTCACCCCTCCACTTT
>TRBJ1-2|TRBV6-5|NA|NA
CASTAAGGGYTF
TGTGCCAGCACCGCGGCGGGCGGTGGCTACACCTTC
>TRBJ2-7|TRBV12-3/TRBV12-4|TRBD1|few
CASTTQGAGEQYF
TGTGCCAGCACTACCCAGGGGGCAGGCGAGCAGTACTTC
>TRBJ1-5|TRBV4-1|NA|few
CASSQVFGNQPQHF
TGCGCCAGCAGCCAAGTTTTCGGGAATCAGCCCCAGCATTTT
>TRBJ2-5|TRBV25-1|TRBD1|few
CASSIRIPVDRAETQYF
TGTGCCAGCAGTATACGGATACCTGTGGACAGGGCAGAGACCCAGTACTTC
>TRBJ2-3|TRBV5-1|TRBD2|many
CASSLASGGGTDTQYF
TGCGCCAGCAGCCTAGCGAGCGGGGGGGGCACAGATACGCAGTATTTT
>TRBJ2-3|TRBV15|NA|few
CATSHSTDTQYF
TGTGCCACCAGCCATAGCACAGATACGCAGTATTTT
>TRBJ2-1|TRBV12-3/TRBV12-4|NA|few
CASSPRVGEQFF
TGTGCCAGCAGTCCAAGAGTGGGCGAGCAGTTCTTC
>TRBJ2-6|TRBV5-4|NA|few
CASSLGQRGANVLTF
TGTGCCAGCAGCCTAGGACAGAGAGGGGCCAACGTCCTGACTTTC
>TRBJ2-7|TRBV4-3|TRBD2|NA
CASSPGLAGGRTYEQYF
TGCGCCAGCAGCCCCGGACTAGCGGGAGGAAGAACCTACGAGCAGTACTTC
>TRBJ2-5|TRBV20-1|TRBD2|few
CSAPRLAGGITQETQYF
TGCAGTGCTCCTAGACTAGCGGGAGGCATTACACAAGAGACCCAGTACTTC
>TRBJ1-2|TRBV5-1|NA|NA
CASSLQGPDYGYTF
TGCGCCAGCAGCCTACAGGGACCTGACTATGGCTACACCTTC
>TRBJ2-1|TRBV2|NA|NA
CASSAYVGHNEQFF
TGTGCCAGCAGTGCGTACGTGGGGCACAATGAGCAGTTCTTC
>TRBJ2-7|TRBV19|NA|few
CASSPRIAYEQYF
TGTGCCAGTAGTCCCCGGATCGCCTACGAGCAGTACTTC
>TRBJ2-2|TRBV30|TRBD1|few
CAWRGQGGTGELFF
TGTGCCTGGAGGGGACAGGGAGGGACCGGGGAGCTGTTTTTT
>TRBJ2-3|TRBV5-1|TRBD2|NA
CASSFTGGGDTQYF
TGCGCCAGCAGCTTTACGGGAGGCGGAGATACGCAGTATTTT
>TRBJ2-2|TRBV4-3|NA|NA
CASSQEVGRNTGELFF
TGCGCCAGCAGCCAAGAAGTTGGGAGGAACACCGGGGAGCTGTTTTTT
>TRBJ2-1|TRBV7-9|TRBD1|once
CASTVGGQGNEQFF
TGTGCCAGCACCGTTGGGGGACAGGGCAATGAGCAGTTCTTC
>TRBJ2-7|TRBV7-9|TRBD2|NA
CASRASGNSYEQYF
TGTGCCAGCCGGGCTAGCGGGAACTCCTACGAGCAGTACTTC
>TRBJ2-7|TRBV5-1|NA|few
CASSFSEGRTYEQYF
TGCGCCAGCAGCTTTTCAGAGGGACGCACCTACGAGCAGTACTTC
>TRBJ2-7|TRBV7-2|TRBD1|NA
CASSLMGQGKYEQYF
TGTGCCAGCAGCTTAATGGGACAGGGTAAATACGAGCAGTACTTC
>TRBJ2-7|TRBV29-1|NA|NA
CSVSDSYEQYF
TGCAGCGTTTCTGACTCCTACGAGCAGTACTTC
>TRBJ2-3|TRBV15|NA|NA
CATSRPFSGSTDTQYF
TGTGCCACCAGCAGACCCTTTAGCGGCTCCACAGATACGCAGTATTTT
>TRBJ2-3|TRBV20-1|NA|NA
CSAPSPASTDTQYF
TGCAGTGCTCCTAGTCCTGCTAGCACAGATACGCAGTATTTT